This T cell receptor (beta chain) originates from a study of blood T cell repertoires in COVID-19. The assay was immunoSEQ multiplex PCR, and TCRdb's table has in-frame clones only and misses some. The repertoire includes about 430,000 clones, approximately 90% of them detected once, and roughly 1.1% sits in the top ten. The CDR3 runs 15 residues. V lost 2 bases to trimming and J lost 2 bases, with 13 bases between them. The germline V gene encodes CDR1 SGHAT and CDR2 FQNNGV. The clonotype originates from a man in his thirties or forties who had recovered from COVID-19. The chain links TRBV11-2 to TRBJ2-7, with D possibly matching TRBD1 (7 bases). The source material was PBMCs or T cells enriched from blood (not recorded which). In DNA, the CDR3 is TGTGCCAGCAGCTTAAGGAGGGACAGTACCTACGAGCAGTACTTC. It encodes CASSLRRDSTYEQYF.